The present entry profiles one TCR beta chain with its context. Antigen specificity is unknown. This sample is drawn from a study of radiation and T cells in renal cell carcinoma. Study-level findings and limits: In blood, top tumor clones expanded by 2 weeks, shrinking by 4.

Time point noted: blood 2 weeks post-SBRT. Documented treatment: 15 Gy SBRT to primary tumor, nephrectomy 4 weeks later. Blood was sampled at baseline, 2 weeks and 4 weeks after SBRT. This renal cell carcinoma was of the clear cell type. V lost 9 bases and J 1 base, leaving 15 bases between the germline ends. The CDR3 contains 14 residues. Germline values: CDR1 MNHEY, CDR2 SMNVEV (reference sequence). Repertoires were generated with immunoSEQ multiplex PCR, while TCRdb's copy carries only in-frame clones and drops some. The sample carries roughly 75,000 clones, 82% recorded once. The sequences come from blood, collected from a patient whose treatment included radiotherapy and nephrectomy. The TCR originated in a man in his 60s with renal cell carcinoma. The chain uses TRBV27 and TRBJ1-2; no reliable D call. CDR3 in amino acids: CARRWEGINYGYTF. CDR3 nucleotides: TGTGCCAGAAGATGGGAAGGGATTAACTATGGCTACACCTTC.